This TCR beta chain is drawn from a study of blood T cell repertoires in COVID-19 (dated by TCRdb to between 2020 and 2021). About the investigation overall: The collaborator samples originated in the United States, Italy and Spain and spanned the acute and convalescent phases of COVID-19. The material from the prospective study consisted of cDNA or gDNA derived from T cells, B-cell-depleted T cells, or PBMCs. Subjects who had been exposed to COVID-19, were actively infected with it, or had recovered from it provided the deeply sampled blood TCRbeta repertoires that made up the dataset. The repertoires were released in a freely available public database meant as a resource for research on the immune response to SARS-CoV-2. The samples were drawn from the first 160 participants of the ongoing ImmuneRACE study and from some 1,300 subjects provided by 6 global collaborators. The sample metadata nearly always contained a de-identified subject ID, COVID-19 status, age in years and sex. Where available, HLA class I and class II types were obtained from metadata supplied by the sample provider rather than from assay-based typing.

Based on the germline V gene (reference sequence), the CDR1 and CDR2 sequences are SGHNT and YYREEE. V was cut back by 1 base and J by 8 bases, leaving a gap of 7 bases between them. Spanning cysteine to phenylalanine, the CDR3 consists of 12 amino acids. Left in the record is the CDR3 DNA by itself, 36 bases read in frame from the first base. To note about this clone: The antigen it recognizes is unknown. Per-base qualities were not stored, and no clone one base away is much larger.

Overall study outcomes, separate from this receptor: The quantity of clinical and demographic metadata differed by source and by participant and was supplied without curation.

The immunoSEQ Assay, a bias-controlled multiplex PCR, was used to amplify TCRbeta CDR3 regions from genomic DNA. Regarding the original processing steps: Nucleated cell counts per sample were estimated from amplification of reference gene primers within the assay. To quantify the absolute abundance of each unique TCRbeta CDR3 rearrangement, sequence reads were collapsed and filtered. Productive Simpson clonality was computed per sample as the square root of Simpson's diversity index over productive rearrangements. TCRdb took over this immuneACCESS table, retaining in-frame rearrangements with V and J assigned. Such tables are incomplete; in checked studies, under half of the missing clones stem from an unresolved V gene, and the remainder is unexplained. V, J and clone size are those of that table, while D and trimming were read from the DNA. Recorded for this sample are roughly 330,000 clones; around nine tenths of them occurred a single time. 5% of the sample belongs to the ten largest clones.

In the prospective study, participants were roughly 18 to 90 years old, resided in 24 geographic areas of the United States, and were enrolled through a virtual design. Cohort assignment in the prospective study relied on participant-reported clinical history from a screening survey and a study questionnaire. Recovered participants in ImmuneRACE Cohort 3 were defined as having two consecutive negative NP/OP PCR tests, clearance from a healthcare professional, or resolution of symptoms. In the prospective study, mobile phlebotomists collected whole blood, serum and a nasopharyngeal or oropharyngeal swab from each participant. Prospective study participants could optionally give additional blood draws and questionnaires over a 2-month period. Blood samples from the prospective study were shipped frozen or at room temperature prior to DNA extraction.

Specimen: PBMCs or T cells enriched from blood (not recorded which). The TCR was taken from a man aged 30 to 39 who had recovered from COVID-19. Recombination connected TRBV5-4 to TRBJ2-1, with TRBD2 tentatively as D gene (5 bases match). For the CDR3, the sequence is CASSLIGDEQFF. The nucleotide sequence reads TGTGCCAGCAGCTTGATCGGGGATGAGCAGTTCTTC.